Listed below are T cell receptor beta chains from one sample, sequenced in a study of cytomegalovirus exposure and HLA in healthy donors. The method was immunoSEQ multiplex PCR; TCRdb's version includes in-frame clones alone and lacks a portion of them. The sample consists of 100,000 to 150,000 clones, around 81% of them appearing once. The sequencing input was PBMCs. The receptors come from a man younger than 35 in good health and CMV-seronegative. The CDR3 runs from the conserved cysteine through the conserved F or W. The D gene is left open where the match is weak. Where a row states a size, it is once, few, many or the class of an expanded clone; other rows omit it.

-,TRBV30,TRBJ1-2,-,CAWSVIGDYGYTF,TGTGCCTGGAGTGTAATCGGGGACTATGGCTACACCTTC
few,TRBV6-7,TRBJ2-2,TRBD1,CASSTWTGANTGELFF,TGTGCCAGCAGTACATGGACAGGAGCGAACACCGGGGAGCTGTTTTTT
-,TRBV7-9,TRBJ2-1,-,CASSPREVIVDGGYNEQFF,TGTGCCAGCAGCCCAAGGGAGGTAATTGTAGACGGCGGCTACAATGAGCAGTTCTTC
-,TRBV9,TRBJ2-3,-,CASSVAQATNTPYF,TGTGCCAGCAGCGTAGCTCAGGCCACAAATACGCCCTATTTT
few,TRBV5-5,TRBJ2-6,-,CASSLDNSGANVLTF,TGTGCCAGCAGCTTGGACAACTCTGGGGCCAACGTCCTGACTTTC
-,TRBV5-1,TRBJ2-2,TRBD1,CASSFQGANTGELFF,TGCGCCAGCAGCTTTCAGGGGGCGAACACCGGGGAGCTGTTTTTT
-,TRBV4-2,TRBJ2-1,TRBD2,CASSQVFGGGAVHEQFF,TGTGCCAGCAGCCAAGTATTTGGCGGGGGGGCCGTCCATGAGCAGTTCTTC
-,TRBV18,TRBJ1-1,-,CASSQGSGGAVTEAFF,TGTGCCAGCTCCCAAGGGTCGGGGGGCGCAGTCACTGAAGCTTTCTTT
-,TRBV9,TRBJ1-6,-,CASSARGRGNSPLHF,TGTGCCAGCAGCGCGAGGGGCAGGGGTAATTCACCCCTCCACTTT
-,TRBV9,TRBJ1-1,-,CASSVGGRTEAFF,TGTGCCAGCAGCGTGGGGGGGAGGACTGAAGCTTTCTTT
once,TRBV6-5,TRBJ2-7,TRBD1,CASSSEGGRYEQYF,TGTGCCAGCAGTTCCGAAGGGGGCAGGTACGAGCAGTACTTC
once,TRBV9,TRBJ2-3,TRBD2,CASSVGTSGGPSTDTQYF,TGTGCCAGCAGCGTAGGCACTAGCGGGGGGCCTAGCACAGATACGCAGTATTTT
-,TRBV7-8,TRBJ1-5,-,CASSLVISNQPQHF,TGTGCCAGCAGCTTAGTCATTAGCAATCAGCCCCAGCATTTT